This T cell receptor beta chain was sequenced in a study of shared clonotypes between healthy human individuals. Whole-study context: The study used three CD4 naive, three CD4 memory, two CD8 naive and one CD8 memory plate per donor. Broader study findings: Clonotype sharing among the donors was expected to vary with sequencing depth.

Sequenced by immunoSEQ multiplex PCR; TCRdb stores in-frame clones only, minus some. Here the sample spans millions of clones, 85% to 95% being singletons. CDR1 and CDR2 (germline): MNHEY, SMNVEV (reference sequence). The CDR3 totals 15 residues. V trimming: 7 bases; J trimming: 1 base; junction bases outside the gene matches: 7. As concerns this clone: Its antigen is not identified.

Sequencing was performed on naive CD4+ T cells from PBMCs. Described subset: CD45RA+ positively selected. The J gene is TRBJ2-1, the V gene TRBV27; TRBD2 aligns across 7 bases. The sequence derives from a young man in good health. Some clones in this sample may be carry-over from other donors' samples. As DNA, the CDR3 is TGTGCCAGCAACCAACCGGGGGGATCCTACAATGAGCAGTTCTTC. Protein: CASNQPGGSYNEQFF.